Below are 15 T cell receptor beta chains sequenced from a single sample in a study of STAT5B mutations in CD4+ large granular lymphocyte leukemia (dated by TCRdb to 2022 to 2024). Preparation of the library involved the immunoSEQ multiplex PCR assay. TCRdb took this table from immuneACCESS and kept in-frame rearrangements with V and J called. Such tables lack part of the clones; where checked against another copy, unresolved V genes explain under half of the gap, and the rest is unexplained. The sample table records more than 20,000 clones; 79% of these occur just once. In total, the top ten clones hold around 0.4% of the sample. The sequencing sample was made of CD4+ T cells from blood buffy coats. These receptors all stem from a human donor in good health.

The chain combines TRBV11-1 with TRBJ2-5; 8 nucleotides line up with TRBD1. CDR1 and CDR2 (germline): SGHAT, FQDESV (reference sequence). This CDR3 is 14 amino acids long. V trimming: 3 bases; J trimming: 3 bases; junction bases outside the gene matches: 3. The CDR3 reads CASSLDRVEETQYF. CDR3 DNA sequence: TGTGCCAGCAGCTTGGACAGGGTGGAAGAGACCCAGTACTTC.

CDR3 protein: CASSLAIGPTEAFF. Written as DNA, the CDR3 is TGTGCCAGCAGCTTGGCCATTGGACCTACTGAAGCTTTCTTT. The chain is built from TRBV5-6 and TRBJ1-1; D not certain. Germline CDR1 is SGHDT and CDR2 is YYEEEE. V lost 0 bases, J lost 5 bases, and 11 bases lay in between. The CDR3 spans 14 residues.

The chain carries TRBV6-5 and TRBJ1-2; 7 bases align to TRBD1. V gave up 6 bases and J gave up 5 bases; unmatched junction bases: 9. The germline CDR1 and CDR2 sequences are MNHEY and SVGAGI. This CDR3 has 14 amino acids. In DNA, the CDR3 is TGTGCCAGCAGCCAGGGGGGGGCCGAGTATGGCTACACCTTC. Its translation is CASSQGGAEYGYTF.

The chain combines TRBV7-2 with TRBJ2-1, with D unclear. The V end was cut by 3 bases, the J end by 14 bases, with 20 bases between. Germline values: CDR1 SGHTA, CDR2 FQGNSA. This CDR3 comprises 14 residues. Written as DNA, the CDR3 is TGTGCCAGCAGCTTTTATGGGCCCCTCACGCTCGAGTTCTTC. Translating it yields CASSFYGPLTLEFF.

The CDR3 is CASSSPGARATDTQYF. The CDR3 DNA sequence: TGTGCCAGCAGCTCCCCCGGGGCGCGGGCCACAGATACGCAGTATTTT. The chain recombines TRBV11-3 with TRBJ2-3; the D gene could be TRBD1 or TRBD2 (5 bases each). The CDR3 runs to 16 residues. Germline V gene lookup returns CDR1 SGHNT and CDR2 YENEEA. V lost 4 bases, J lost 2 bases, and 16 bases lay in between.

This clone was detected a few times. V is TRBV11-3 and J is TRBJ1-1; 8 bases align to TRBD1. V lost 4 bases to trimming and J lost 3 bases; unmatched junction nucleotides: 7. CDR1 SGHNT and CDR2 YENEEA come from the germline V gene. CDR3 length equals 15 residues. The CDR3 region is CASSSLTGAYTEAFF. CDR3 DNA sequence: TGTGCCAGCAGCTCTTTGACAGGGGCATACACTGAAGCTTTCTTT.

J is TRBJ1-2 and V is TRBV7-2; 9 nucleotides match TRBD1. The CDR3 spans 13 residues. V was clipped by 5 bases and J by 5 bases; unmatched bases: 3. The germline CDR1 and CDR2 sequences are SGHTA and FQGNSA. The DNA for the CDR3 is TGTGCCAGCAGCCAAGGACAGGGGTATGGCTACACCTTC. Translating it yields CASSQGQGYGYTF.

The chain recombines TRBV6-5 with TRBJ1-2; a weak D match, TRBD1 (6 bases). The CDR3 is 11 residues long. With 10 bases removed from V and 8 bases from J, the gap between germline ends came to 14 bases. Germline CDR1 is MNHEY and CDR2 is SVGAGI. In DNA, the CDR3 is TGTGCCATCAGGGACAATCTGGGCTACACCTTC. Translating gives CAIRDNLGYTF.

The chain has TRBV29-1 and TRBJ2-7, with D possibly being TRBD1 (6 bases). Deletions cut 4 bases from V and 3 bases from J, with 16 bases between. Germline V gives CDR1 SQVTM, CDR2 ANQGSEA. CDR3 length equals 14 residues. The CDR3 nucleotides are TGCAGCGTTGGACATCCGACAGGCCGCTACGAGCAGTACTTC. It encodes CSVGHPTGRYEQYF.

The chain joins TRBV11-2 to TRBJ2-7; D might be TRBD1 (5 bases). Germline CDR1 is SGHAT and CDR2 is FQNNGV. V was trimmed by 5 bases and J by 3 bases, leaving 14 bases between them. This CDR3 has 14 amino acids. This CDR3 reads CASSVGVNYYEQYF. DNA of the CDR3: TGTGCCAGCAGCGTAGGGGTAAATTACTACGAGCAGTACTTC.

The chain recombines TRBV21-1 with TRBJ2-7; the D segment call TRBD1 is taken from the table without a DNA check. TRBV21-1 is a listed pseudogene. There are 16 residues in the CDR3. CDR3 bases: TGTGCCAGCAGCAACGGACCGGGACAGGGGGCTGAGGAGCAGTACTTC. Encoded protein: CASSNGPGQGAEEQYF.

CDR3 amino acids: CASSDRDREDQPQHF. DNA for the CDR3: TGTGCCAGCAGTGACCGGGACAGGGAGGACCAGCCCCAGCATTTT. The genes are TRBV6-1 and TRBJ1-5, with 9 bases identical to TRBD1. The CDR3 loop spans 15 amino acids. The germline V gene encodes CDR1 MNHNS and CDR2 SASEGT. V was pared by 3 bases and J by 7 bases, with 7 bases of the junction left unmatched.

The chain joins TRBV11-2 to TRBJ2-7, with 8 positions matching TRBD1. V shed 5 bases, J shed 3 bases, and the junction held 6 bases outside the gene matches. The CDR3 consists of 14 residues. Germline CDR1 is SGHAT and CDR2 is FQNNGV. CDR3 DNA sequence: TGTGCCAGCAGCCCCGGACAGGGTATCTACGAGCAGTACTTC. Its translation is CASSPGQGIYEQYF.

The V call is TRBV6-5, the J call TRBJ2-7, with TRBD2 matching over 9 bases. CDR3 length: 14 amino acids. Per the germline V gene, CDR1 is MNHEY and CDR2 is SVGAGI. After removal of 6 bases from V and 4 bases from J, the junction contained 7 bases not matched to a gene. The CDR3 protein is CASRNSGRVYEQYF. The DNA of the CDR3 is TGTGCCAGCAGAAATAGCGGGAGAGTATACGAGCAGTACTTC.

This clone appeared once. The chain's CDR3 is CAIRRQGSIGTDTQYF. For the CDR3, the DNA is TGTGCCATCAGAAGACAGGGGTCTATCGGGACAGATACGCAGTATTTT. The chain is built from TRBV10-3 and TRBJ2-3, with 8 bases matching TRBD1. Looked up from germline, CDR1 is ENHRY and CDR2 is SYGVKD. With V trimmed by 6 bases and J by 3 bases, 11 bases remained unmatched. The CDR3 is made up of 16 amino acids.